These 13 T cell receptor beta chains came from one sample sequenced in a study of blood T cell repertoires in COVID-19. Method: immunoSEQ multiplex PCR; TCRdb's copy keeps in-frame clones and lacks some. This table holds 60,000 to 80,000 clones, around 91% found once. Input material: peripheral blood. These receptors were obtained from a woman aged 60-75 years with COVID-19, enrolled during active disease.

The gene calls are TRBV29-1 and TRBJ2-7, with 9 positions matching TRBD2. Germline loops: CDR1 SQVTM, CDR2 ANQGSEA. Trimming took 0 bases from V and 0 from J; bases not matched to a gene: 3. The CDR3 has 15 residues. The CDR3 sequence is CSVEDDSGGSYEQYF. CDR3 DNA: TGCAGCGTTGAAGATGATAGCGGGGGCTCCTACGAGCAGTACTTC.

This clone was counted between two and nine times. V and J are TRBV5-1 and TRBJ1-1, with 8 bases that match TRBD1. Germline CDR1 and CDR2: SGHRS and YFSETQ. The CDR3 contains 15 residues. Unmatched junction bases numbered 4, after V lost 3 bases and J lost 0 bases. CDR3 coding DNA: TGCGCCAGCAGCTCCGGACAGGGCATGAACACTGAAGCTTTCTTT. As protein: CASSSGQGMNTEAFF.

This clone was observed a single time. This sequence joins TRBV6-5 and TRBJ2-3; 10 bases are shared with TRBD2. The V gene end was trimmed by 2 bases and the J gene end by 2 bases; junction bases not matched to a gene: 1. This CDR3 is built from 15 residues. The V gene's germline CDR1 is MNHEY and CDR2 SVGAGI. This chain's CDR3 is CASSYGTSDTDTQYF. In DNA form, the CDR3 reads TGTGCCAGCAGTTACGGGACTAGCGACACAGATACGCAGTATTTT.

CDR3 coding DNA: TGTGCCAGCAGCTTCTCGGGGACAGGTCTAGCCAAAAACATTCAGTACTTC. It translates to CASSFSGTGLAKNIQYF. The rearrangement joins TRBV13 to TRBJ2-4; 8 bases are shared with TRBD1. Germline trimming cut 3 bases from V and 0 bases from J; bases unmatched to any gene: 7. CDR3 length equals 17 residues. Germline values: CDR1 PRHDT, CDR2 FYEKMQ (reference sequence).

V and J are TRBV5-4 and TRBJ1-3; D is ambiguous. Trimming removed 0 bases from V and 0 bases from J, with 10 bases in between. CDR3 length: 16 amino acids. CDR1 and CDR2 from the germline V gene are SGHNT and YYREEE (reference sequence). This CDR3 reads CASSLGRTYSGNTIYF. CDR3 bases: TGTGCCAGCAGCTTGGGGAGGACCTACTCTGGAAACACCATATATTTT. Supplemented by reference TRBV5-4 and TRBJ1-3, the full variable domain reads ETGVTQSPTHLIKTRGQQVTLRCSSQSGHNTVSWYQQALGQGPQFIFQYYREEENGRGNFPPRFSGLQFPNYSSELNVNALELDDSALYLCASSLGRTYSGNTIYFGEGSWLTVV.

The CDR3 sequence is CASSHRDRGLDSPLHF. CDR3 sequence (DNA): TGCGCCAGCAGCCACCGGGACAGGGGGCTGGATTCACCCCTCCACTTT. The J gene is TRBJ1-6, the V gene TRBV4-1, with TRBD1 matching 12 bases. The germline V gene has CDR1 MGHRA and CDR2 YSYEKL. The CDR3 consists of 16 residues. J was trimmed by 8 bases and V by 3 bases; bases with no gene match: 5.

This clone has only one observation. The CDR3, as DNA: TGTGCCAGCAGCTTAAACGGCGGGAATCAGCCCCAGCATTTT. Its protein product is CASSLNGGNQPQHF. The chain recombines TRBV7-2 with TRBJ1-5; D is unclear. This CDR3 has 14 amino acids. Trimming took off 2 bases at V and 4 bases at J, with 9 bases between the two ends. Germline assignment: CDR1 SGHTA and CDR2 FQGNSA.

The rearrangement links TRBV5-1 to TRBJ1-1; maybe TRBD1 (5 bases). The germline V gene encodes CDR1 SGHRS and CDR2 YFSETQ. Trimming shortened V by 0 bases and J by 1 base, and 10 bases separated the two germline ends. The CDR3 is 15 amino acids. DNA for the CDR3: TGCGCCAGCAGCTTGGTGATTGGACAGAACACTGAAGCTTTCTTT. Amino acid sequence: CASSLVIGQNTEAFF.

This chain connects TRBV6-5 to TRBJ2-7, with 7 bases identical to TRBD2. V shed 6 bases, J shed 5 bases, and the junction held 10 bases outside the gene matches. The CDR3 consists of 14 residues. Germline CDR1 reads MNHEY; CDR2 reads SVGAGI. The CDR3 sequence: CASRALAGVNEQYF. CDR3 sequence (DNA): TGTGCCAGCAGGGCGCTCGCGGGAGTTAACGAGCAGTACTTC.

The genes are TRBV6-5 and TRBJ1-5, with TRBD1 identical over 7 bases. CDR1 is MNHEY and CDR2 is SVGAGI in the germline V gene. After removal of 6 bases from V and 0 bases from J, the junction contained 5 bases not matched to a gene. This CDR3 comprises 15 residues. Here the CDR3 reads CASRTDRASNQPQHF. The DNA of the CDR3 is TGTGCCAGCAGGACCGACAGGGCTAGCAATCAGCCCCAGCATTTT.

The CDR3 spells CASSYTNGVYGYTF. The CDR3 bases are TGTGCCAGCAGTTACACGAACGGGGTCTATGGCTACACCTTC. The rearrangement joins TRBV6-5 to TRBJ1-2; no firm D call. Looked up from germline, CDR1 is MNHEY and CDR2 is SVGAGI. The CDR3 is 14 amino acids. Trimming removed 2 bases from V and 4 bases from J, with 11 bases in between.

This chain links TRBV7-2 with TRBJ2-7, with TRBD1 as a possible D gene (6 bases). Germline CDR1 reads SGHTA; CDR2 reads FQGNSA. Trimming shortened V by 3 bases and J by 2 bases, and 14 bases separated the two germline ends. CDR3 length: 15 amino acids. CDR3 in DNA: TGTGCCAGCAGCTTTTCGACAGGTTCCCCCTACGAGCAGTACTTC. Protein sequence: CASSFSTGSPYEQYF.

The rearrangement uses TRBV19 and TRBJ1-1; 7 bases are shared with TRBD1. Germline loops: CDR1 LNHDA, CDR2 SQIVND (reference sequence). The CDR3 extends over 14 amino acids. V shed 0 bases and J 7 bases; nucleotides not matched to a gene: 5. CDR3 amino acids: CASSIEGRGNEAFF. The CDR3, as DNA: TGTGCCAGTAGTATAGAGGGCAGGGGGAATGAAGCTTTCTTT.